The 10 T cell receptor beta chains given below trace back to one sample, sequenced in a study of blood T cell repertoires in COVID-19. Repertoires were generated with immunoSEQ multiplex PCR, while TCRdb's copy carries only in-frame clones and drops some. Among tens of thousands of clones, roughly 88% were seen once, and the ten largest hold about 5.3%. The sample comprised peripheral blood. The receptors here all came from a man aged 50 or older with active COVID-19.

V and J are TRBV5-8 and TRBJ2-7, with D maybe TRBD1 (6 bases). The CDR3 runs to 14 residues. Germline CDR1 and CDR2: SGHTS and YDEGEE. V was pared by 6 bases and J by 1 base, with 14 bases between. Here the CDR3 reads CASTRTAQSYEQYF. CDR3 nucleotides: TGTGCCAGCACCCGGACAGCCCAATCCTACGAGCAGTACTTC.

This chain uses TRBV2 with TRBJ1-2; 9 bases line up with TRBD1. The ends lost 7 bases at V and 4 bases at J; junction bases unmatched: 10. This CDR3 region has 15 residues. Germline V gene data show CDR1 as SNHLY and CDR2 as FYNNEI. The CDR3 coding sequence is TGTGCCAGCATCCTTCGGGGACAGGGAGGCTATGGCTACACCTTC. Translation: CASILRGQGGYGYTF.

The chain carries TRBV4-1 and TRBJ2-3; no reliable D call. The V end lost 1 base, the J end lost 4 bases, and 12 bases lay between the germline ends. CDR1 and CDR2 from the germline V gene are MGHRA and YSYEKL. CDR3 length: 15 residues. The CDR3 protein is CASSQGQSSADTQYF. CDR3 nucleotides: TGCGCCAGCAGCCAAGGGCAGTCGAGCGCAGATACGCAGTATTTT.

The chain employs TRBV9 and TRBJ2-1; the D gene is possibly TRBD2 (6 bases). CDR3 length: 14 amino acids. The germline V and J ends were trimmed by 0 bases and 10 bases, with 14 bases remaining between them. CDR1 and CDR2 from the germline V gene are SGDLS and YYNGEE. DNA of the CDR3: TGTGCCAGCAGCGTAGGGCCTTCCGGAGGGGAGCAGTTCTTC. It is translated as CASSVGPSGGEQFF.

V usage is TRBV4-3 and J usage is TRBJ1-4; D remains ambiguous. The germline V gene has CDR1 LGHNA and CDR2 YSLEER. CDR3 length equals 17 residues. The V end lost 0 bases, the J end lost 3 bases, and 14 bases lay between the germline ends. The CDR3 reads CASSQDSGAEPNEKLFF. The DNA of the CDR3 is TGCGCCAGCAGCCAAGATTCGGGAGCAGAGCCTAATGAAAAACTGTTTTTT.

The V and J genes are TRBV6-6 and TRBJ2-1; the D gene is possibly TRBD2 (5 bases). From germline, CDR1 is MNHNY and CDR2 SVGAGI (reference sequence). The CDR3 contains 14 residues. Trimming took off 4 bases at V and 5 bases at J, with 12 bases between the two ends. CDR3 nucleotides: TGTGCCAGCAGTTCTGAGGGAGCGGACAATGAGCAGTTCTTC. Residues: CASSSEGADNEQFF.

The chain is built from TRBV27 and TRBJ1-6, with a weak D call TRBD1 (6 bases). The CDR3 sequence is 14 residues long. Per the germline V gene, CDR1 is MNHEY and CDR2 is SMNVEV (reference sequence). V was pared by 6 bases and J by 5 bases, with 11 bases between. CDR3 amino acids: CASRTGRDNSPLHF. As DNA, the CDR3 is TGTGCCAGCAGAACAGGGAGGGATAATTCACCCCTCCACTTT.

The rearrangement links TRBV12-5 to TRBJ2-1, with 11 positions matching TRBD2. CDR1 is LGHNT, CDR2 FRNRAP, per germline. CDR3 length: 17 amino acids. The ends lost 3 bases at V and 2 bases at J; junction bases unmatched: 6. Here the CDR3 reads CASGFPGLADPYNEQFF. The CDR3 DNA reads TGTGCTAGTGGTTTCCCGGGACTAGCGGATCCCTACAATGAGCAGTTCTTC.

As to this clone: Other DNA variants within this sample encode the same CDR3. The rearrangement uses TRBV4-2 and TRBJ1-1; tentative D call: TRBD1 (6 bases). This CDR3 region has 12 residues. Germline values: CDR1 LGHNA, CDR2 YNFKEQ. V lost 6 bases to trimming and J lost 1 base, with 6 bases between them. CDR3 DNA sequence: TGTGCCAGCAGACAGGGGAACACTGAAGCTTTCTTT. Its protein is CASRQGNTEAFF.

The rearrangement joins TRBV30 to TRBJ2-7; 15 bases align to TRBD2. The trim removed 3 bases at V and 9 bases at J, leaving 6 bases unmatched. This CDR3 is built from 14 residues. From germline, CDR1 is GTSNPN and CDR2 SVGIG (reference sequence). The CDR3: CAWSPGLAGGRQYF. The CDR3 nucleotides are TGTGCCTGGAGCCCGGGACTAGCGGGGGGTAGGCAGTACTTC.